The 22 T cell receptor beta chains reported below all come from one sample, sequenced in a study of cytomegalovirus exposure and HLA in healthy donors (TCRdb year 2017). The protocol used for the library was the immunoSEQ multiplex PCR assay. The multiplex PCR relied on a mix of 60 forward primers for TCR Vbeta segments and 13 reverse primers for TCR Jbeta segments. TCRdb holds this immuneACCESS table with in-frame rearrangements only. Some clones are missing; in checked studies, unresolved V genes explain under half, and the rest has no known cause. Present in this sample are under 110,000 clones, roughly 76% of which were seen just once. Clones ranked in the top ten supply over 3.5% of the sample. The sequencing input was PBMCs. All receptors come from a middle-aged man in good health and CMV-seronegative.

This chain joins TRBV28 and TRBJ1-2; 7 bases fit TRBD1. V lost 4 bases and J lost 2; bases outside the gene matches: 7. Germline V gene sequence: CDR1 MDHEN, CDR2 SYDVKM. The CDR3 is made up of 15 amino acids. CDR3 sequence: CASSSRGQRNYGYTF. CDR3 coding DNA: TGTGCCAGCAGTTCGCGGGGACAGCGGAACTATGGCTACACCTTC.

The V gene is TRBV28, the J gene TRBJ1-5, with 8 bases lining up with TRBD1. The CDR3 consists of 13 residues. J gave up 6 bases and V 6 bases, and 4 bases lay outside the gene matches. CDR1 and CDR2 from the germline V gene are MDHEN and SYDVKM. The CDR3 sequence is CASRDRVSQPQHF. The CDR3 DNA is TGTGCCAGCAGGGACAGGGTGAGTCAGCCCCAGCATTTT.

J is TRBJ2-7 and V is TRBV4-1; D not certain. V dropped 1 base and J dropped 3 bases, with 7 bases sitting between them. This CDR3 region has 13 residues. Germline V CDR1 and CDR2: MGHRA, YSYEKL. CDR3 coding DNA: TGCGCCAGCAGCCAAGGTAACAGCTACGAGCAGTACTTC. It is translated as CASSQGNSYEQYF.

The rearrangement links TRBV10-3 to TRBJ1-1, with D tentatively TRBD1 (6 bases). V dropped 7 bases and J dropped 1 base, with 13 bases sitting between them. The CDR3 extends over 14 amino acids. Germline V CDR1 and CDR2: ENHRY, SYGVKD. The CDR3 DNA reads as TGTGCCATCACTAACAGGGCGGCGAACACTGAAGCTTTCTTT. As protein: CAITNRAANTEAFF.

The chain links TRBV7-2 to TRBJ1-3; D is unresolved. CDR1 is SGHTA, CDR2 FQGNSA, per germline. The germline V and J ends were trimmed by 6 bases and 0 bases, with 6 bases remaining between them. The CDR3 is made up of 13 amino acids. The CDR3 bases are TGTGCCAGCAGGTTCCGCTCTGGAAACACCATATATTTT. It translates to CASRFRSGNTIYF.

This clone was seen more than once but under ten times. This sequence joins TRBV25-1 and TRBJ1-1; 7 nucleotides match TRBD1. J gave up 6 bases and V 7 bases, and 11 bases lay outside the gene matches. Germline values: CDR1 MGHDK, CDR2 SYGVNS. The CDR3 sequence is 14 residues long. CDR3 nucleotide sequence: TGTGCCAGCAAACCGACAGGGCGTTTTGCTGAAGCTTTCTTT. Its translation: CASKPTGRFAEAFF.

This clone was found once. This sequence joins TRBV6-5 and TRBJ2-2, with D possibly matching TRBD1 (5 bases). V dropped 2 bases and J dropped 4 bases, with 11 bases sitting between them. The CDR3 has 15 amino acids. Germline CDR1 MNHEY, CDR2 SVGAGI. The CDR3 nucleotides are TGTGCCAGCAGTTACCCAGCAGGGTCCACCGGGGAGCTGTTTTTT. Translated: CASSYPAGSTGELFF.

This chain links TRBV7-4 with TRBJ1-2, with D uncertain. From germline, CDR1 is SGHVT and CDR2 SQSDAQ. V was shortened by 4 bases and J by 8 bases, with 17 bases between the two germline ends. This CDR3 region has 14 residues. Here the CDR3 DNA reads TGTGCCAGCAGCTACGGCCCCTTAAAGAGGGGCTACACCTTC. This encodes CASSYGPLKRGYTF.

This clone was counted between two and nine times. The rearrangement uses TRBV5-6 and TRBJ1-3, with D possibly being TRBD1 (5 bases). The V gene lost 1 base and the J gene lost 1 base, with 12 bases spanning the gap. Germline CDR1 and CDR2: SGHDT and YYEEEE. This CDR3 has 16 amino acids. The CDR3 DNA sequence: TGTGCCAGCAGCTTGCAGGGAGGAGGGTCTGGAAACACCATATATTTT. Amino acid sequence: CASSLQGGGSGNTIYF.

The genes are TRBV7-9 and TRBJ1-6; no clear D gene. The V end was cut by 2 bases, the J end by 5 bases, with 13 bases between. This CDR3 has 16 residues. Germline values: CDR1 SEHNR, CDR2 FQNEAQ (reference sequence). Here the CDR3 DNA reads TGTGCCAGCAGCTTATCCGCCGGGAACGATAATTCACCCCTCCACTTT. It is translated as CASSLSAGNDNSPLHF.

This chain joins TRBV10-3 and TRBJ2-4; TRBD2 aligns across 8 bases. The CDR3 length is 12 residues. V trimming: 11 bases; J trimming: 8 bases; junction bases outside the gene matches: 8. Germline CDR1 reads ENHRY; CDR2 reads SYGVKD. The CDR3 spells CASGGGLDIQYF. CDR3 in DNA: TGTGCCTCCGGGGGGGGGCTTGACATTCAGTACTTC.

The chain recombines TRBV5-1 with TRBJ2-7; weak D call: TRBD1 (6 bases). V shed 0 bases and J shed 0 bases, with 10 bases lying between them. This CDR3 comprises 15 residues. The germline CDR1 and CDR2 sequences are SGHRS and YFSETQ. The CDR3 nucleotides read TGCGCCAGCAGCTTGGCCCCGGACAGCTCCTACGAGCAGTACGTC. This encodes CASSLAPDSSYEQYV.

The chain links TRBV5-4 to TRBJ1-1, with unresolved D. There are 14 residues in the CDR3. CDR1 and CDR2 from the germline V gene are SGHNT and YYREEE (reference sequence). V lost 4 bases to trimming and J lost 3 bases, with 13 bases between them. The CDR3 protein is CASSRARRDTEAFF. CDR3 nucleotide sequence: TGTGCCAGCAGCCGGGCCCGGAGGGACACTGAAGCTTTCTTT. Full variable domain (outside the CDR3, taken from reference TRBV5-4 and TRBJ1-1): ETGVTQSPTHLIKTRGQQVTLRCSSQSGHNTVSWYQQALGQGPQFIFQYYREEENGRGNFPPRFSGLQFPNYSSELNVNALELDDSALYLCASSRARRDTEAFFGQGTRLTVV.

The chain joins TRBV5-1 to TRBJ2-1; TRBD1 aligns across 7 bases. CDR3 length: 14 amino acids. The V gene end was trimmed by 0 bases and the J gene end by 7 bases; junction bases not matched to a gene: 4. CDR1 is SGHRS, CDR2 YFSETQ, per germline. The CDR3 spells CASSLGQGPNEQFF. CDR3 coding DNA: TGCGCCAGCAGCTTGGGACAGGGCCCTAATGAGCAGTTCTTC. Full variable domain (outside the CDR3, taken from reference TRBV5-1 and TRBJ2-1): KAGVTQTPRYLIKTRGQQVTLSCSPISGHRSVSWYQQTPGQGLQFLFEYFSETQRNKGNFPGRFSGRQFSNSRSEMNVSTLELGDSALYLCASSLGQGPNEQFFGPGTRLTVL.

The chain couples TRBV7-2 to TRBJ1-5; tentative D call: TRBD1 (5 bases). This CDR3 is 13 amino acids long. V was cut by 1 base and J by 7 bases, with 8 bases left in between. Germline CDR1 SGHTA, CDR2 FQGNSA. This CDR3 reads CASSLEGVQPQHF. CDR3 bases: TGTGCCAGCAGCTTAGAAGGGGTCCAGCCCCAGCATTTT.

Details on this clone: Other nucleotide sequences in the sample specify the same CDR3. The chain has TRBV5-1 and TRBJ2-3, with 7 positions matching TRBD2. Germline V gene sequence: CDR1 SGHRS, CDR2 YFSETQ. V lost 2 bases to trimming and J lost 0 bases; unmatched junction nucleotides: 3. The CDR3 has 15 residues. CDR3 DNA: TGCGCCAGCAGCTTATCAGCGGGGAGCACAGATACGCAGTATTTT. It encodes CASSLSAGSTDTQYF. Full variable domain (outside the CDR3, taken from reference TRBV5-1 and TRBJ2-3): KAGVTQTPRYLIKTRGQQVTLSCSPISGHRSVSWYQQTPGQGLQFLFEYFSETQRNKGNFPGRFSGRQFSNSRSEMNVSTLELGDSALYLCASSLSAGSTDTQYFGPGTRLTVL.

This rearrangement joins TRBV2 to TRBJ1-2; D is uncertain. Trimming stripped 10 bases from V and 6 bases from J, with 24 bases between. Germline CDR1 is SNHLY and CDR2 is FYNNEI. This CDR3 contains 15 residues. The CDR3 nucleotides are TGTGCCACCCGAAGCGGCAGAGTGCAGTGGGATGGCTACACCTTC. Translated: CATRSGRVQWDGYTF.

The chain recombines TRBV30 with TRBJ1-1; tentatively, D is TRBD1 (5 bases). The V gene lost 5 bases and the J gene lost 11 bases, with 15 bases spanning the gap. The CDR3 runs to 11 residues. CDR1 and CDR2 (germline): GTSNPN, SVGIG (reference sequence). DNA of the CDR3: TGTGCCTGGGACAGCCTCACCAGGGCTTTCTTT. Protein: CAWDSLTRAFF.

V gene TRBV5-1 combines with J gene TRBJ2-3; D may be TRBD2 (7 bases). V dropped 5 bases and J dropped 5 bases, with 15 bases sitting between them. The CDR3 loop spans 14 amino acids. The germline gives CDR1 SGHRS, CDR2 YFSETQ. The CDR3 reads CASSAWGGLDTQYF. In DNA, the CDR3 is TGCGCCAGCAGTGCGTGGGGGGGCCTAGATACGCAGTATTTT.

This clone appeared a few times. The chain carries TRBV9 and TRBJ2-1; D gene uncertain. Germline CDR1 SGDLS, CDR2 YYNGEE. Trimming pared 4 bases from V and 0 bases from J, leaving 8 bases between. The CDR3 runs 14 residues. The CDR3 reads CASSQSGSYNEQFF. For the CDR3, the DNA is TGTGCCAGCAGCCAATCCGGCTCCTACAATGAGCAGTTCTTC.

J is TRBJ1-1 and V is TRBV15; no reliable D call. Trimming pared 5 bases from V and 0 bases from J, leaving 16 bases between. Germline CDR1 is LNHNV and CDR2 is YYDKDF (reference sequence). The CDR3 is 16 residues long. CDR3 nucleotide sequence: TGTGCCACCAGCGTTAGCTACCGAATCATGAACACTGAAGCTTTCTTT. It translates to CATSVSYRIMNTEAFF.

This rearrangement joins TRBV7-6 to TRBJ2-7; 8 bases agree with TRBD2. V dropped 1 base and J dropped 3; count of bases not matched to a gene: 8. The CDR3 has 16 amino acids. Germline V gene data show CDR1 as SGHVS and CDR2 as FNYEAQ. DNA of the CDR3: TGTGCCAGCAGCTTAGAGCCGGGCGGGGGGAACTACGAGCAGTACGTC. Encoded protein: CASSLEPGGGNYEQYV.